Listed below are T cell receptor beta chains from one sample, sequenced in a study of T cells after yellow fever vaccination. TCRdb re-called the 5' RACE reads with MiXCR, one entry per CDR3 protein. This repertoire shows roughly 62,000 distinct CDR3 sequences, approximately 6.9% found once; its top ten account for roughly 40%. The material sequenced was CD8+ T cells sorted from PBMCs, taken on the day of the first yellow fever vaccination. These receptors came from a man aged 18-30 years who received the YFV17D yellow fever vaccine. Both conserved end residues are part of each CDR3. Fields, in order: clone size, V gene, D gene, J gene, CDR3 protein, CDR3 DNA. The D gene is left open where the match is weak. Size values are once, few and many counts, or a class for expanded clones, and some rows have none.

many	TRBV7-2	-	TRBJ2-5	CASSSGFGQETQYF	TGTGCCAGCAGCTCAGGTTTCGGACAAGAGACCCAGTACTTC
-	TRBV7-8	-	TRBJ2-7	CASSLAWDKDSYEQYF	TGTGCCAGCAGCTTAGCGTGGGACAAAGATTCCTACGAGCAGTACTTC
few	TRBV30	TRBD1	TRBJ2-3	CAWIRTGGSDTQYF	TGTGCCTGGATTAGAACAGGGGGATCAGATACGCAGTATTTT
-	TRBV6-1	TRBD2	TRBJ2-2	CASRRRGGNTGELFF	TGTGCCAGCAGGCGCCGGGGGGGAAACACCGGGGAGCTGTTTTTT
-	TRBV7-2	TRBD2	TRBJ2-1	CASSLAGGSLSSYNEQFF	TGTGCCAGCAGCTTGGCGGGGGGTTCTCTCAGCTCCTACAATGAGCAGTTCTTC
few	TRBV7-9	-	TRBJ1-5	CASSLAPPGNQPQHF	TGTGCCAGCAGCTTAGCCCCACCGGGCAATCAGCCCCAGCATTTT
many	TRBV7-2	-	TRBJ1-5	CASRADAYSNQPQHF	TGTGCCAGCAGAGCGGACGCTTATAGCAATCAGCCCCAGCATTTT
-	TRBV2	-	TRBJ2-1	CASSDGRFYNEQFF	TGTGCCAGCAGTGACGGCCGCTTCTACAATGAGCAGTTCTTC
-	TRBV7-6	-	TRBJ2-7	CASSLGQGMLEQYF	TGTGCCAGCAGCTTAGGCCAGGGAATGCTCGAGCAGTACTTC
many	TRBV24-1	-	TRBJ2-1	CATSDYYNEQFF	TGTGCCACCAGTGACTATTACAATGAGCAGTTCTTC
many	TRBV4-1	-	TRBJ1-4	CASSQWPTNEKLFF	TGCGCCAGCAGCCAATGGCCAACTAATGAAAAACTGTTTTTT
many	TRBV6-2/TRBV6-3	-	TRBJ2-3	CASSYTQGGADTQYF	TGTGCCAGCAGTTACACCCAGGGGGGTGCAGATACGCAGTATTTT
few	TRBV6-5	-	TRBJ2-5	CASSSVGVGTQYF	TGTGCCAGCAGTTCGGTCGGGGTGGGTACCCAGTACTTC
-	TRBV10-3	-	TRBJ2-2	CAISETTTGELFF	TGTGCCATCAGTGAGACGACCACCGGGGAGCTGTTTTTT
many	TRBV29-1	-	TRBJ1-1	CSVGKGPNTEAFF	TGCAGCGTTGGGAAGGGGCCGAACACTGAAGCTTTCTTT
many	TRBV11-2	-	TRBJ1-2	CASSVPGTLYGYTF	TGTGCCAGCAGCGTTCCCGGGACTCTCTATGGCTACACCTTC
few	TRBV29-1	-	TRBJ1-4	CSVSAEKLFF	TGCAGCGTTTCAGCGGAAAAACTGTTTTTT
many	TRBV20-1	-	TRBJ1-6	CSARDVRVPSNSPLHF	TGCAGTGCTAGAGATGTAAGGGTGCCCTCTAATTCACCCCTCCACTTT
few	TRBV5-5	-	TRBJ2-7	CASSQIGGGEQYF	TGTGCCAGCAGCCAAATCGGGGGAGGCGAGCAGTACTTC
-	TRBV10-3	TRBD2	TRBJ2-5	CAISESASGFGETQYF	TGTGCCATCAGTGAGTCGGCTAGCGGTTTCGGGGAGACCCAGTACTTC
many	TRBV7-9	-	TRBJ2-3	CASSFGQSTDTQYF	TGTGCCAGCAGCTTTGGGCAGAGCACAGATACGCAGTATTTT
many	TRBV9	-	TRBJ1-2	CASSVAGSNGYTF	TGTGCCAGCAGCGTAGCAGGGTCCAATGGCTACACCTTC
many	TRBV7-6	-	TRBJ1-2	CASSLMRCRVHLKAGGYTF	TGTGCCAGCAGCTTAATGCGTTGCCGGGTTCACCTGAAGGCTGGTGGCTACACCTTC
many	TRBV6-5	-	TRBJ2-1	CASSYQDWADEQFF	TGTGCCAGCAGTTACCAGGATTGGGCGGATGAGCAGTTCTTC
medium-sized	TRBV18	TRBD2	TRBJ2-3	CASSPVTSGGYSGTDTQYF	TGTGCCAGCTCACCAGTCACGAGCGGGGGGTACTCTGGCACAGATACGCAGTATTTT
-	TRBV15	-	TRBJ2-7	CATSPGDSPLYEQYF	TGTGCCACCAGCCCGGGGGACAGTCCCCTCTACGAGCAGTACTTC
-	TRBV30	TRBD2	TRBJ2-7	CASTAGGGEQYF	TGTGCCTCCACAGCGGGAGGAGGCGAGCAGTACTTC
-	TRBV29-1	-	TRBJ1-1	CSVEGQGPEAFF	TGCAGCGTTGAAGGGCAGGGCCCTGAAGCTTTCTTT
-	TRBV20-1	TRBD2	TRBJ2-7	CSARSGAVSYEQYF	TGCAGTGCTAGAAGCGGGGCGGTCTCCTACGAGCAGTACTTC